The entry below describes one T cell receptor (beta chain). Its matching antigen is unknown. Only in-frame clones appear in the TCRdb table, and some are missing; sequencing was by immunoSEQ multiplex PCR. The sample has around 70,000 clones; around 92% are singletons. The data derive from a study of graft-versus-host responses after intestinal transplantation. General study points: Investigators detected GvH clones in recipient marrow, with some emerging earlier in ileum or blood.

The germline gives CDR1 MNHNS, CDR2 SASEGT. Trimming pared 7 bases from V and 0 bases from J, leaving 9 bases between. This CDR3 has 13 residues. The sample consisted of unstimulated CD8+ T cells sorted from spleen or lymph node cells, taken before intestinal transplant. This sequence originates from a human donor who received an intestinal transplant. This chain links TRBV6-1 with TRBJ1-1; TRBD1 might be the D (6 bases). CDR3 amino acids: CASKGHLNTEAFF. CDR3 DNA sequence: TGTGCCAGCAAGGGACACTTGAACACTGAAGCTTTCTTT.